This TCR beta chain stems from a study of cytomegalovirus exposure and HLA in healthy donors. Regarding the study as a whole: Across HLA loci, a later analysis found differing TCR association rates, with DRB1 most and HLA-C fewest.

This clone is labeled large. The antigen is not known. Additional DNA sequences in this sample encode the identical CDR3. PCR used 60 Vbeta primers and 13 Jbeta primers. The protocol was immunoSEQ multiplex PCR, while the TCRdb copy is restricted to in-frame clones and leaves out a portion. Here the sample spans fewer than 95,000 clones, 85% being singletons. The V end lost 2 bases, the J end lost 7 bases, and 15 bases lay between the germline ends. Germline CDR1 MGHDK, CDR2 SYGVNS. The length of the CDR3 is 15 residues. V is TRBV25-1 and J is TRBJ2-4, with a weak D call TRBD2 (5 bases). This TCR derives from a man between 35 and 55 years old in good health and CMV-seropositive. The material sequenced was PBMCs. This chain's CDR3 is CASSEGWGARNIQYF. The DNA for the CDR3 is TGTGCCAGCAGTGAAGGGTGGGGAGCCAGGAACATTCAGTACTTC. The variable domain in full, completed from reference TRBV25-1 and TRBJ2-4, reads EADIYQTPRYLVIGTGKKITLECSQTMGHDKMYWYQQDPGMELHLIHYSYGVNSTEKGDLSSESTVSRIRTEHFPLTLESARPSHTSQYLCASSEGWGARNIQYFGAGTRLSVL.